The 2 T cell receptor beta chains below come from one sample, sequenced in a study of T cell responses to AZD1222 COVID-19 vaccine. The table came from immunoSEQ multiplex PCR; TCRdb's copy has only in-frame clones and leaves some out. The table has roughly 140,000 clones, roughly 88% seen once. The source was peripheral blood, collected on day 0 of AZD1222 vaccination. Source of these receptors: an adult in good health.

The rearrangement uses TRBV19 and TRBJ1-2; weak D call: TRBD1 (5 bases). CDR3 size: 15 residues. Germline CDR1 is LNHDA and CDR2 is SQIVND (reference sequence). V was cut by 5 bases and J by 4 bases, with 17 bases left in between. CDR3 nucleotides: TGTGCCAGTAGTGAGGGGACCCGATCGGGCTATGGCTACACCTTC. The encoded protein is CASSEGTRSGYGYTF.

This clone appeared a single time. V gene TRBV9 combines with J gene TRBJ1-2, with D maybe TRBD1 (5 bases). With 3 bases removed from V and 1 base from J, the gap between germline ends came to 10 bases. Per the germline V gene, CDR1 is SGDLS and CDR2 is YYNGEE. There are 14 residues in the CDR3. The CDR3 nucleotides are TGTGCCAGCAGCGCCCAGACAGTTAACTATGGCTACACCTTC. Translating it yields CASSAQTVNYGYTF.